These 30 T cell receptor beta chains originate from one sample sequenced in a study of T cell changes during pregnancy in multiple sclerosis. The protocol was immunoSEQ multiplex PCR, while the TCRdb copy is restricted to in-frame clones and leaves out a portion. The sample contains fewer than 80,000 clones, over 75% of which appear only once. The source was CD4+ T cells from peripheral blood mononuclear cells, collected in the third trimester of pregnancy. The receptors shown here come from a female donor in good health, enrolled as a control in a pregnancy study.

The V gene is TRBV4-3, the J gene TRBJ1-1; 8 nucleotides agree with TRBD1. This CDR3 has 15 residues. V dropped 4 bases and J dropped 1; count of bases not matched to a gene: 5. Germline V gene sequence: CDR1 LGHNA, CDR2 YSLEER. The CDR3 region is CASSLKTGANTEAFF. The CDR3 nucleotides read TGCGCCAGCAGCCTTAAGACAGGGGCGAACACTGAAGCTTTCTTT.

The chain is built from TRBV5-1 and TRBJ2-7, with TRBD1 matching 8 bases. CDR1 and CDR2 from the germline V gene are SGHRS and YFSETQ. V trimming: 0 bases; J trimming: 5 bases; junction bases outside the gene matches: 4. The CDR3 runs to 14 residues. CDR3 sequence: CASSLVPGGNEQYF. In DNA, the CDR3 is TGCGCCAGCAGCTTGGTTCCAGGGGGCAACGAGCAGTACTTC.

V gene TRBV14 combines with J gene TRBJ1-3; D is uncertain. This CDR3 spans 12 amino acids. Germline V lookup: CDR1 SGHDN, CDR2 FVKESK. V lost 2 bases, J lost 5 bases, and 4 bases lay in between. The CDR3 DNA is TGTGCCAGCAGCCAATCTAGAAACACCATATATTTT. Its protein is CASSQSRNTIYF.

The V call is TRBV15, the J call TRBJ1-2, with TRBD1 as a possible D gene (6 bases). Trimming pared 0 bases from V and 4 bases from J, leaving 9 bases between. This CDR3 comprises 14 residues. Germline CDR1 is LNHNV and CDR2 is YYDKDF (reference sequence). CDR3 protein: CATSRDKGGYGYTF. The CDR3 region has the DNA TGTGCCACCAGCAGAGATAAAGGGGGCTATGGCTACACCTTC.

The rearrangement joins TRBV7-9 to TRBJ1-5; no reliable D call. The length of the CDR3 is 14 residues. Trimming took 3 bases from V and 11 from J, leaving 17 bases between them. Germline CDR1 and CDR2: SEHNR and FQNEAQ (reference sequence). CDR3 bases: TGTGCCAGCAGCTTTGCACAACTGCCCGGAGCCCAGCATTTT. Amino acids: CASSFAQLPGAQHF.

The chain has TRBV18 and TRBJ1-5; 9 bases fit TRBD1. CDR3 length equals 18 residues. V was pared by 5 bases and J by 4 bases, with 15 bases of the junction left unmatched. Germline CDR1 and CDR2: KGHSH and LQKENI. Written as DNA, the CDR3 is TGTGCCAGCTCAGCATTACGTCCCGGGACAGGGAAAAATCAGCCCCAGCATTTT. Protein: CASSALRPGTGKNQPQHF.

The gene calls are TRBV6-4 and TRBJ1-6; a weak D match, TRBD1 (5 bases). V was shortened by 2 bases and J by 3 bases, with 8 bases between the two germline ends. Germline V CDR1 and CDR2: MRHNA, SNTAGT. CDR3 length equals 15 residues. The CDR3 region is CASSDRGIYNSPLHF. The CDR3 DNA reads TGTGCCAGCAGTGACAGGGGTATCTATAATTCACCCCTCCACTTT.

The chain joins TRBV9 to TRBJ2-2, with 7 bases matching TRBD2. The CDR3 length is 14 residues. J gave up 6 bases and V 0 bases, and 2 bases lay outside the gene matches. CDR1 and CDR2 from the germline V gene are SGDLS and YYNGEE. This CDR3 reads CASSVAGGAGELFF. The CDR3 DNA reads TGTGCCAGCAGCGTAGCTGGGGGGGCCGGGGAGCTGTTTTTT.

The chain recombines TRBV27 with TRBJ2-7; 7 bases align to TRBD1. The V gene's germline CDR1 is MNHEY and CDR2 SMNVEV (reference sequence). The V gene end was trimmed by 7 bases and the J gene end by 2 bases; junction bases not matched to a gene: 14. CDR3 size: 16 residues. The CDR3 nucleotides are TGTGCCAGCATCATCCCCCCAGGGGGTCGAGCCTACGAGCAGTACTTC. This translates into CASIIPPGGRAYEQYF.

The chain employs TRBV6-1 and TRBJ2-2; 8 nucleotides match TRBD2. Germline CDR1 and CDR2: MNHNS and SASEGT. The CDR3 contains 14 residues. V was clipped by 6 bases and J by 4 bases; unmatched bases: 4. CDR3 amino acids: CASSLLAATGELFF. The DNA for the CDR3 is TGTGCCAGCAGCTTACTAGCGGCCACCGGGGAGCTGTTTTTT.

The chain couples TRBV27 to TRBJ1-4; perhaps TRBD1 as D (5 bases). Germline V gene sequence: CDR1 MNHEY, CDR2 SMNVEV (reference sequence). Trimming shortened V by 6 bases and J by 3 bases, and 11 bases separated the two germline ends. CDR3 length equals 14 residues. In DNA form, the CDR3 reads TGTGCCAGCAGCCGACAGCCAGCTAATGAAAAACTGTTTTTT. It codes for CASSRQPANEKLFF.

The chain couples TRBV18 to TRBJ2-7; TRBD1 aligns across 9 bases. This CDR3 is built from 14 residues. V shed 2 bases and J 4 bases; nucleotides not matched to a gene: 3. The germline CDR1 and CDR2 sequences are KGHSH and LQKENI. CDR3: CASSPGQGPYEQYF. CDR3 DNA: TGTGCCAGCTCACCAGGACAGGGGCCTTACGAGCAGTACTTC.

The chain carries TRBV4-2 and TRBJ1-3; 7 nucleotides agree with TRBD1. CDR1 is LGHNA and CDR2 is YNFKEQ in the germline V gene. V shed 4 bases and J 3 bases; nucleotides not matched to a gene: 3. The CDR3 sequence is 14 residues long. The CDR3 DNA follows: TGTGCCAGCAGCCGGGGGACAGATGGAAACACCATATATTTT. Amino acid sequence: CASSRGTDGNTIYF.

The V and J genes are TRBV14 and TRBJ2-7; weak D call: TRBD2 (5 bases). The CDR3 runs to 14 residues. Trimming took 0 bases from V and 11 from J, leaving 17 bases between them. CDR1 and CDR2 from the germline V gene are SGHDN and FVKESK. CDR3 sequence reads: CASSQDQKFGKEYF. CDR3 nucleotide sequence: TGTGCCAGCAGCCAAGATCAAAAATTCGGGAAGGAGTACTTC.

The chain combines TRBV6-5 with TRBJ2-7; TRBD2 matches 14 bases. This CDR3 is 14 amino acids long. CDR1 and CDR2 (germline): MNHEY, SVGAGI. V lost 7 bases and J lost 5; bases outside the gene matches: 4. The CDR3 protein is CASIRTSGGHEQYF. The CDR3 region has the DNA TGTGCCAGCATTCGGACTAGCGGGGGGCACGAGCAGTACTTC.

The V and J genes are TRBV13 and TRBJ2-7; TRBD2 might be the D (5 bases). The CDR3 sequence is 16 residues long. Germline V lookup: CDR1 PRHDT, CDR2 FYEKMQ (reference sequence). Between the trimmed V and J ends, which lost 6 bases and 0 bases, there was a span of 18 bases. The CDR3, as DNA: TGTGCCAGCAGTCGACCGGGAACCACGAGCTCCTACGAGCAGTACTTC. It yields the protein CASSRPGTTSSYEQYF. Drawing the rest from reference TRBV13 and TRBJ2-7, the complete variable domain is AAGVIQSPRHLIKEKRETATLKCYPIPRHDTVYWYQQGPGQDPQFLISFYEKMQSDKGSIPDRFSAQQFSDYHSELNMSSLELGDSALYFCASSRPGTTSSYEQYFGPGTRLTVT.

The rearrangement joins TRBV2 to TRBJ2-7, with a tentative D call TRBD1 (5 bases). Germline CDR1 reads SNHLY; CDR2 reads FYNNEI. This CDR3 is built from 13 residues. V lost 7 bases to trimming and J lost 6 bases, with 16 bases between them. This CDR3 is CASTGRVLGEQYF. CDR3 nucleotide sequence: TGTGCCAGCACAGGCAGGGTCTTGGGCGAGCAGTACTTC.

The CDR3 reads CASSLNGRAGHSPLHF. CDR3 in DNA: TGTGCCAGCAGTTTAAATGGCAGGGCTGGGCATTCACCCCTCCACTTT. The genes are TRBV27 and TRBJ1-6, with D possibly TRBD1 on 5 matching bases. CDR1 and CDR2 from the germline V gene are MNHEY and SMNVEV (reference sequence). The V gene lost 2 bases and the J gene lost 8 bases, with 16 bases spanning the gap. This CDR3 contains 16 residues.

The V and J genes are TRBV5-6 and TRBJ1-1; a weak D match, TRBD1 (5 bases). CDR3 length: 14 residues. Trimming cost V 4 bases and J 11 bases, with 21 bases left between them. The germline CDR1 and CDR2 sequences are SGHDT and YYEEEE. The CDR3 DNA reads TGTGCCAGCAGCCTGGACCCAAAGGGGTTTAGGGCTTTCTTT. It encodes CASSLDPKGFRAFF. The whole variable domain, filled in from reference TRBV5-6 and TRBJ1-1, reads DAGVTQSPTHLIKTRGQQVTLRCSPKSGHDTVSWYQQALGQGPQFIFQYYEEEERQRGNFPDRFSGHQFPNYSSELNVNALLLGDSALYLCASSLDPKGFRAFFGQGTRLTVV.

The chain has TRBV14 and TRBJ2-1; 7 positions agree with TRBD1. The germline CDR1 and CDR2 sequences are SGHDN and FVKESK. The CDR3 is made up of 18 amino acids. Losses at the gene ends were 1 base for V and 8 bases for J; bases not matched to a gene: 17. CDR3 loop: CASSQGVKGALGIYEQFF. In nucleotides, the CDR3 is TGTGCCAGCAGCCAAGGAGTCAAGGGGGCGTTAGGGATCTATGAGCAGTTCTTC.

The chain combines TRBV11-1 with TRBJ1-2; weak D call: TRBD1 (6 bases). The CDR3 consists of 16 residues. Trimming took off 5 bases at V and 7 bases at J, with 23 bases between the two ends. CDR1 SGHAT and CDR2 FQDESV come from the germline V gene (reference sequence). CDR3 region: CASSPHAGTTSPGYTF. The CDR3 nucleotides are TGTGCCAGCAGCCCACACGCCGGGACAACTTCCCCTGGCTACACCTTC.

The chain carries TRBV5-6 and TRBJ1-4; 9 nucleotides align to TRBD1. The CDR3 loop spans 16 amino acids. The ends lost 0 bases at V and 1 base at J; junction bases unmatched: 1. Germline CDR1 SGHDT, CDR2 YYEEEE. DNA of the CDR3: TGTGCCAGCAGCTTGGACAGGGGGCTAACTAATGAAAAACTGTTTTTT. It specifies CASSLDRGLTNEKLFF.

The J gene is TRBJ2-7, the V gene TRBV5-1; 13 bases are shared with TRBD2. The germline gives CDR1 SGHRS, CDR2 YFSETQ. J lost 0 bases, V lost 7 bases, and 16 bases had no gene match. This CDR3 is 19 amino acids long. The CDR3 DNA is TGCGCCAGCGCCCCGGGACTAGCGGGGAAACCCCCCCTCTCCTACGAGCAGTACTTC. This translates into CASAPGLAGKPPLSYEQYF.

The chain couples TRBV7-9 to TRBJ1-4; 7 bases line up with TRBD1. J was trimmed by 3 bases and V by 5 bases; bases with no gene match: 6. The CDR3 sequence is 15 residues long. Germline V gene sequence: CDR1 SEHNR, CDR2 FQNEAQ (reference sequence). CDR3 amino acids: CASSLTGAANEKLFF. CDR3 nucleotide sequence: TGTGCCAGCAGCCTAACAGGGGCCGCTAATGAAAAACTGTTTTTT.

The genes are TRBV11-2 and TRBJ2-2; D is undetermined. Trimming stripped 5 bases from V and 0 bases from J, with 13 bases between. This CDR3 is built from 16 residues. Germline-derived CDR1 and CDR2 are SGHAT and FQNNGV. CDR3 bases: TGTGCCAGCAGCCCCCCCGGCAGCGCGAACACCGGGGAGCTGTTTTTT. This encodes CASSPPGSANTGELFF.

The chain links TRBV6-6 to TRBJ1-4; 8 bases match TRBD1. V trimming: 2 bases; J trimming: 0 bases; junction bases outside the gene matches: 2. The CDR3 totals 16 residues. Germline CDR1 reads MNHNY; CDR2 reads SVGAGI (reference sequence). The CDR3 loop reads CASSYGTGPTNEKLFF. The CDR3 DNA reads TGTGCCAGCAGTTACGGGACAGGACCAACTAATGAAAAACTGTTTTTT.

The genes are TRBV14 and TRBJ2-7; D is undetermined. V was shortened by 1 base and J by 6 bases, with 10 bases between the two germline ends. Looked up from germline, CDR1 is SGHDN and CDR2 is FVKESK. The CDR3 sequence is 13 residues long. The CDR3 protein is CASSQVRRFEQYF. DNA of the CDR3: TGTGCCAGCAGCCAAGTTAGGCGGTTCGAGCAGTACTTC.

The genes are TRBV7-2 and TRBJ2-7; tentative D call: TRBD2 (5 bases). V was trimmed by 4 bases and J by 5 bases, leaving 21 bases between them. The germline gives CDR1 SGHTA, CDR2 FQGNSA. The CDR3 extends over 16 amino acids. The CDR3 region is CASSYPDWRSRDEQYF. The CDR3 DNA reads TGTGCCAGCAGCTACCCTGACTGGAGGAGTAGGGACGAGCAGTACTTC.

CDR3: CASSPLADYYNEQFF. The CDR3 DNA reads TGTGCCAGCAGCCCCTTAGCGGACTACTACAATGAGCAGTTCTTC. The genes are TRBV7-8 and TRBJ2-1; a possible D gene is TRBD2 (6 bases). CDR1 SGHVS and CDR2 FQNEAQ come from the germline V gene. V lost 5 bases to trimming and J lost 3 bases, with 14 bases between them. This CDR3 is 15 amino acids long. The whole variable domain, remainder taken from reference TRBV7-8 and TRBJ2-1, is GAGVSQSPRYKVAKRGQDVALRCDPISGHVSLFWYQQALGQGPEFLTYFQNEAQLDKSGLPSDRFFAERPEGSVSTLKIQRTQQEDSAVYLCASSPLADYYNEQFFGPGTRLTVL.

This chain links TRBV2 with TRBJ1-4; D is unresolved. V dropped 4 bases and J dropped 8 bases, with 11 bases sitting between them. Germline CDR1 reads SNHLY; CDR2 reads FYNNEI. The CDR3 consists of 13 residues. The CDR3 DNA sequence: TGTGCCAGCAGTGGCAGGCAAAAGGAAAAACTGTTTTTT. Its protein is CASSGRQKEKLFF.